The entry below describes one TCR beta chain. The antigen is undetermined. These data come from a study of radiotherapy plus CTLA-4 blockade in lung cancer. Some clones are missing from TCRdb's copy, which holds only in-frame ones; the method was immunoSEQ multiplex PCR. The repertoire has roughly 68,000 clones, 78% of them found once; the top ten carry more than 7%. Germline values: CDR1 SQVTM, CDR2 ANQGSEA. Losses at the gene ends were 1 base for V and 4 bases for J; bases not matched to a gene: 13. The length of the CDR3 is 17 residues. Study-level points and caveats: In blood, after radiotherapy plus ipilimumab, tumor-derived TCR clones expanded.

The receptor's source is a human donor with non-small cell lung cancer who had a complete response to radiotherapy plus ipilimumab. The gene calls are TRBV29-1 and TRBJ2-3; 8 nucleotides align to TRBD2. Sequences were derived from peripheral blood, sampled from a patient treated with radiotherapy plus ipilimumab. The CDR3 is CSVEGSRGRPQADTQYF. The CDR3 DNA sequence: TGCAGCGTTGAAGGGAGTCGCGGGAGGCCTCAGGCAGATACGCAGTATTTT.